Detailed here is one T cell receptor beta chain. Original processing notes: Amplifying reference gene primers gave estimates of nucleated cell counts. Repertoires were generated with immunoSEQ multiplex PCR, while TCRdb's copy carries only in-frame clones and drops some. V, J and clone size are taken as reported in that table, and D and trimming were inferred from the DNA itself. The sample has about 300,000 clones, about 89% seen once. This CDR3 is 13 amino acids long. V shed 3 bases and J shed 4 bases, with 8 bases lying between them. Germline loops: CDR1 MRHNA, CDR2 SNTAGT. These data originate in a study of blood T cell repertoires in COVID-19. As for the study in general: Spain, Italy and the United States supplied samples that represented acute and convalescent COVID-19. Sources were T cells, B-cell-depleted T cells, or PBMCs; the material itself was cDNA or gDNA.

The specimen was peripheral blood. The genes are TRBV6-4 and TRBJ2-3, with TRBD2 as a possible D gene (5 bases). The sequence derives from a man younger than 35 who had recovered from COVID-19. CDR3 sequence: CASSEAEADTQYF. CDR3 coding DNA: TGTGCCAGCAGTGAGGCGGAGGCAGATACGCAGTATTTT.